Listed below are T cell receptor beta chains from one sample, sequenced in a study of T cell changes during pregnancy in multiple sclerosis. TCRdb keeps only in-frame clones here, not all; method: immunoSEQ multiplex PCR. The sample comprises 91,000 or so clones, 80% to 95% of which are singletons, and around 2% rests with the top ten. The input for sequencing was peripheral blood, taken after pregnancy. The receptors here all came from a female donor with multiple sclerosis, enrolled in a pregnancy study. CDR3s include the opening cysteine and the closing phenylalanine or tryptophan. D genes are given only for firm matches. Rows give clone size only sometimes, using once, few, many, or a class for an expanded clone.

size,J,D,length,V,CDR3,DNA
NA,TRBJ2-2,TRBD1,14,TRBV7-3,CASSGQGGTGELFF,TGTGCCAGCAGCGGACAGGGCGGCACCGGGGAGCTGTTTTTT
NA,TRBJ1-3,NA,15,TRBV19,CASTPGQISGNTIYF,TGTGCCAGTACCCCCGGACAGATTTCTGGAAACACCATATATTTT
NA,TRBJ1-4,NA,13,TRBV2,CASSRQDYEKLFF,TGTGCCAGCAGTCGACAGGATTATGAAAAACTGTTTTTT
NA,TRBJ1-3,NA,17,TRBV4-3,CASSQDHGTDGGDTIYF,TGCGCCAGCAGCCAAGATCATGGGACTGACGGAGGAGACACCATATATTTT
NA,TRBJ2-7,TRBD2,14,TRBV10-3,CAIRTSDRSYEQYF,TGTGCCATCCGAACTAGCGACCGCTCCTACGAGCAGTACTTC
NA,TRBJ2-3,TRBD2,17,TRBV9,CASSPTSVVAGTDTQYF,TGTGCCAGCAGCCCTACCTCGGTGGTAGCGGGGACAGATACGCAGTATTTT
NA,TRBJ2-7,TRBD2,15,TRBV10-3,CAISGGGGLARQQYF,TGTGCCATCAGTGGGGGAGGGGGACTAGCTCGGCAGCAGTACTTC
NA,TRBJ2-7,NA,13,TRBV11-3,CASSLALTYEQYF,TGTGCCAGCAGCTTAGCACTAACCTACGAGCAGTACTTC
NA,TRBJ2-7,TRBD1,14,TRBV6-5,CASSSRQGLHEQYF,TGTGCCAGCAGTTCTCGACAGGGTCTCCACGAGCAGTACTTC
NA,TRBJ2-1,TRBD2,17,TRBV11-2,CASSLAPSAGPYNEQFF,TGTGCCAGCAGCTTAGCCCCATCAGCGGGACCCTACAATGAGCAGTTCTTC
once,TRBJ2-2,TRBD1,16,TRBV10-3,CAISESTGVGTGELFF,TGTGCCATCAGTGAGTCTACAGGGGTGGGCACCGGGGAGCTGTTTTTT
NA,TRBJ1-2,NA,14,TRBV10-3,CAISENPTAHGYTF,TGTGCCATCAGTGAGAATCCGACAGCTCATGGCTACACCTTC
NA,TRBJ2-1,NA,16,TRBV2,CASNPNVGVRYNEQFF,TGTGCCAGCAACCCGAACGTGGGAGTCAGGTACAATGAGCAGTTCTTC
few,TRBJ1-2,NA,14,TRBV5-1,CASSPTVTNYGYTF,TGCGCCAGCAGCCCGACAGTTACTAACTATGGCTACACCTTC
NA,TRBJ1-2,NA,13,TRBV5-1,CASSPGANYGYTF,TGCGCCAGCTCTCCAGGGGCAAACTATGGCTACACCTTC
NA,TRBJ1-4,NA,14,TRBV19,CASSDRGTNEKLFF,TGTGCCAGTAGCGATCGGGGGACTAATGAAAAACTGTTTTTT
NA,TRBJ1-5,NA,15,TRBV27,CASSLSGLGNQPQHF,TGTGCCAGCAGTTTATCGGGACTTGGCAATCAGCCCCAGCATTTT
few,TRBJ1-2,NA,17,TRBV4-1,CASSQDRRQISSYGYTF,TGCGCCAGCAGCCAAGATAGGAGGCAGATTTCCTCCTATGGCTACACCTTC
NA,TRBJ1-1,TRBD1,15,TRBV27,CASRDRGSGNTEAFF,TGTGCCAGCAGGGACAGGGGGTCTGGAAACACTGAAGCTTTCTTT
NA,TRBJ1-2,NA,13,TRBV6-5,CASRLKDSYGYTF,TGTGCCAGTCGGCTGAAAGACAGCTATGGCTACACCTTC
NA,TRBJ2-2,NA,14,TRBV10-3,CAISESGGSGELFF,TGTGCCATCAGTGAGTCGGGGGGTTCCGGGGAGCTGTTTTTT
few,TRBJ2-7,TRBD2,16,TRBV4-3,CASSQAVGRGSYEQYF,TGCGCCAGCAGCCAAGCCGTGGGGCGGGGGAGCTACGAGCAGTACTTC
NA,TRBJ2-7,NA,15,TRBV4-1,CASSQDVVGFYEQYF,TGCGCCAGCAGCCAAGATGTGGTGGGCTTTTACGAGCAGTACTTC
NA,TRBJ2-1,TRBD2,16,TRBV9,CASSVIAGYTYNEQFF,TGTGCCAGCAGCGTGATAGCGGGGTATACCTACAATGAGCAGTTCTTC